This entry describes one TCR beta chain. Its target is unknown. Libraries of TRB cDNA were made by 5' RACE and carried UMIs. TCRdb reprocessed the 5' RACE reads and stores each CDR3 protein as one record, lacking DNA. This sample contains 140,000 to 150,000 distinct CDR3 sequences. The record originates from a study of CXCR3-negative and CXCR3-positive naive CD8 T cells. Broader study findings: Memory cells differed in TRBV-TRBJ usage, but naive CXCR3-negative and CXCR3-positive cells had similar usage. Naive cells that were CXCR3-positive had more hydrophobic TRB CDR3s (compared with CXCR3-negative naive cells).

The CDR3 is made up of 14 amino acids. The germline CDR1 and CDR2 sequences are SQVTM and ANQGSEA. By phenotype, naive CD8+ T cells were CD45RO-CCR7+CD27+CD95-. The clonotype comes from a human donor in good health. Some clones in this sample may be carry-over from other donors' samples. The chain has TRBV29-1 and TRBJ2-2; TCRdb picks TRBD2, but there is no DNA to check that call. The source material was naive CXCR3+ CD8+ T cells from blood. Subset reported: CD45RO-CCR7+CD27+CD95- naive CD8+ T cells expressing CXCR3 (TNR3+). CDR3 amino acids: CSVVSRREGGELFF.